This TCR beta chain was documented in a study of CD8 T cells in Susac syndrome. Random hexamers were used to reverse transcribe the RNA input (about 0.45 to 1 ug). TCR beta CDR3 was amplified by immunoSEQ covering 54 Vbeta and 13 Jbeta. Each CDR3 protein gets one entry after TCRdb re-called the immunoSEQ multiplex PCR reads with MiXCR. The sample lists around 140,000 distinct CDR3 sequences; around 96% were seen once. The CDR3 spans 14 residues. The study used treatment-naive patients who had stable or active relapsing-remitting disease as multiple sclerosis controls. The genes are TRBV21-1 and TRBJ1-2; the table's TRBD1 call for D was not verified on the DNA. TRBV21-1 is flagged as a pseudogene. The TCR originated in a human donor with multiple sclerosis. Sequenced sample: CD4+ T cells from PBMCs. For the CDR3, the DNA is TGTGCCAGCAGCAAAGTCGCAGCCCCCTATGGCTACACCTTC. Its protein is CASSKVAAPYGYTF.